Below are 15 T cell receptor beta chains sequenced from a single sample in a study of blood T cell repertoires in COVID-19 (dated by TCRdb to the early 2020s). Receptor amplification or capture employed the immunoSEQ multiplex PCR assay. TCRdb took this table from immuneACCESS and kept in-frame rearrangements with V and J called. Such tables lack part of the clones; where checked against another copy, unresolved V genes explain under half of the gap, and the rest is unexplained. Within this sample are about 150,000 clones, with 82% of them counted one time only. Approximately 16% of the sample belongs to the ten largest clones. The sample was peripheral blood. All receptors derive from a human donor with acute or convalescent COVID-19. The donor label of this sample is uncertain.

This clone was detected only once. The V gene is TRBV30, the J gene TRBJ1-1, with 8 bases matching TRBD1. Trimming took 0 bases from V and 6 from J; bases not matched to a gene: 3. Germline CDR1 GTSNPN, CDR2 SVGIG (reference sequence). The CDR3 runs 13 residues. Written as DNA, the CDR3 is TGTGCCTGGAGTGTACACAGGGGGGCTGAAGCTTTCTTT. The encoded protein is CAWSVHRGAEAFF.

The rearrangement links TRBV6-2 or TRBV6-3 to TRBJ1-1, with a possible D match to TRBD1 (6 bases). From germline, CDR1 is MNHEY and CDR2 SVGEGT. The CDR3 is 16 residues long. The germline V and J ends were trimmed by 4 bases and 0 bases, with 15 bases remaining between them. CDR3 sequence reads: CASSLPMTGMNTEAFF. The CDR3 DNA reads as TGTGCCAGCAGTTTGCCAATGACAGGCATGAACACTGAAGCTTTCTTT.

V and J are TRBV5-1 and TRBJ2-2, with a tentative D call TRBD2 (6 bases). The CDR3 has 18 residues. The germline CDR1 and CDR2 sequences are SGHRS and YFSETQ. V lost 0 bases to trimming and J lost 6 bases, with 21 bases between them. CDR3 in amino acids: CASSLGALIGGKPGELFF. In nucleotides, the CDR3 is TGCGCCAGCAGCTTGGGGGCGCTTATCGGGGGTAAACCCGGGGAGCTGTTTTTT.

The CDR3 DNA reads as TGTGCCAGCAGTACTGGCCGGGGGAACGAGCAGTACTTC. Translation: CASSTGRGNEQYF. This chain links TRBV12-3 or TRBV12-4 with TRBJ2-7; the D gene is possibly TRBD2 (6 bases). With 5 bases removed from V and 5 bases from J, the gap between germline ends came to 13 bases. The CDR3 covers 13 residues.

The chain carries TRBV6-5 and TRBJ1-2; the D gene is possibly TRBD1 (6 bases). The CDR3 is made up of 13 amino acids. CDR1 is MNHEY and CDR2 is SVGAGI in the germline V gene. V was clipped by 7 bases and J by 10 bases, with 19 bases between them. CDR3 nucleotide sequence: TGTGCCAGCACTCCCGGGGGGACAAGTCTCTACACCTTC. The encoded protein is CASTPGGTSLYTF.

The gene calls are TRBV10-3 and TRBJ1-4, with D unclear. The germline gives CDR1 ENHRY, CDR2 SYGVKD. V lost 5 bases and J lost 0, with 13 bases in between. The CDR3 is 16 amino acids. The CDR3 DNA reads TGTGCCATCAGTCCCTCGCAGGCTGCAACTAATGAAAAACTGTTTTTT. Translated: CAISPSQAATNEKLFF.

V gene TRBV18 combines with J gene TRBJ1-5; D is uncertain. V was trimmed by 4 bases and J by 3 bases, leaving 10 bases between them. CDR1 and CDR2 (germline): KGHSH, LQKENI. This CDR3 comprises 14 residues. CDR3 protein: CASSLNRNNQPQHF. The DNA for the CDR3 is TGTGCCAGCTCACTTAACAGAAACAATCAGCCCCAGCATTTT. The variable domain in full, completed from reference TRBV18 and TRBJ1-5, reads NAGVMQNPRHLVRRRGQEARLRCSPMKGHSHVYWYRQLPEEGLKFMVYLQKENIIDESGMPKERFSAEFPKEGPSILRIQQVVRGDSAAYFCASSLNRNNQPQHFGDGTRLSIL.

This clone was detected only a few times. The V call is TRBV5-1, the J call TRBJ1-2; 7 nucleotides agree with TRBD1. CDR1 is SGHRS, CDR2 YFSETQ, per germline. J gave up 2 bases and V 4 bases, and 5 bases lay outside the gene matches. The length of the CDR3 is 14 residues. The DNA of the CDR3 is TGCGCCAGCAGCATGGGACAGATCAACTATGGCTACACCTTC. The encoded protein is CASSMGQINYGYTF.

The CDR3 nucleotides read TGCGCCAGCAGTGAGTCTGGTGCGGGGGTTACAGATACGCAGTATTTT. Amino acids: CASSESGAGVTDTQYF. The gene calls are TRBV10-1 and TRBJ2-3, with 7 bases identical to TRBD2. The germline V gene encodes CDR1 WNHNN and CDR2 SYGVQD (reference sequence). With 0 bases clipped from V and 3 bases from J, the junction kept 6 bases outside the gene matches. The CDR3 contains 16 residues.

This clone has just a few counts. This chain joins TRBV4-2 and TRBJ2-1; D might be TRBD2 (7 bases). This CDR3 has 16 residues. V was clipped by 1 base and J by 3 bases, with 13 bases between them. Germline V CDR1 and CDR2: LGHNA, YNFKEQ. The CDR3 is CASSQGTRGHYNEQFF. CDR3 in DNA: TGTGCCAGCAGCCAAGGTACGCGGGGGCACTACAATGAGCAGTTCTTC.

The chain links TRBV3-1 (or the pseudogene TRBV3-2) to TRBJ2-5; D possibly corresponds to TRBD1 (6 bases). Germline CDR1 LGHDT, CDR2 YNNKEL (reference sequence). CDR3 length: 14 residues. V was cut by 3 bases and J by 5 bases, with 13 bases left in between. The CDR3 loop reads CASSQGQGTETQYF. For the CDR3, the DNA is TGTGCCAGCAGCCAGGGGCAGGGGACGGAGACCCAGTACTTC.

The chain links TRBV30 to TRBJ1-6, with D perhaps TRBD1 (6 bases). There are 15 residues in the CDR3. The V end lost 1 base, the J end lost 6 bases, and 13 bases lay between the germline ends. Germline-derived CDR1 and CDR2 are GTSNPN and SVGIG (reference sequence). The CDR3 region is CAWSEGTLVNSPLHF. The CDR3 DNA sequence: TGTGCCTGGAGTGAAGGGACACTAGTTAATTCACCCCTCCACTTT.

The chain employs TRBV7-2 and TRBJ1-3; D may be TRBD1 (5 bases). V was shortened by 0 bases and J by 4 bases, with 10 bases between the two germline ends. Germline CDR1 SGHTA, CDR2 FQGNSA. The CDR3 spans 15 residues. CDR3 DNA sequence: TGTGCCAGCAGCTTAGCAGCAGGGCCGGGAAACACCATATATTTT. It specifies CASSLAAGPGNTIYF.

This chain uses TRBV5-4 with TRBJ1-3; 12 positions match TRBD1. The CDR3 spans 16 residues. The V and J ends lost 4 bases and 2 bases, in that order; junction bases with no gene match: 4. Germline-derived CDR1 and CDR2 are SGHNT and YYREEE (reference sequence). This chain's CDR3 is CASSPRDRGPGNTIYF. CDR3 DNA sequence: TGTGCCAGCAGCCCCCGGGACAGGGGGCCTGGAAACACCATATATTTT.

This clone was found a few times. This chain uses TRBV27 with TRBJ1-1, with a weak D call TRBD1 (6 bases). V shed 5 bases and J shed 10 bases, with 17 bases lying between them. CDR3 length: 13 residues. CDR1 and CDR2 from the germline V gene are MNHEY and SMNVEV (reference sequence). The CDR3 DNA reads TGTGCCAGCAGTACAACAGGGACCTTTGGAGCTTTCTTT. Residues: CASSTTGTFGAFF.